The 27 T cell receptor beta chains below were found in one sample sequenced in a study of CD8+ T cells in alopecia areata. Reverse transcribed after extraction, RNA yielded cDNA as the sequencing template. The protocol was immunoSEQ multiplex PCR, while the TCRdb copy is restricted to in-frame clones and leaves out a portion. The sample carries approximately 150,000 clones, around 55% recorded once. The material sequenced was CD4+ T cells sorted from blood. The source is a human donor in good health.

In its sample, this clone was seen a few times. The chain carries TRBV10-3 and TRBJ2-1; perhaps TRBD2 as D (5 bases). The V and J ends lost 5 bases and 5 bases respectively, with 16 bases between them. The germline gives CDR1 ENHRY, CDR2 SYGVKD. This CDR3 is 15 amino acids long. The CDR3 bases are TGTGCCATCAGTCCCCTTGCGGGTGGGCACAATGAGCAGTTCTTC. Translated, it gives CAISPLAGGHNEQFF.

The chain joins TRBV7-2 to TRBJ2-5; D unresolved. Trimming cost V 4 bases and J 1 base, with 13 bases left between them. This CDR3 has 15 residues. Germline CDR1 is SGHTA and CDR2 is FQGNSA. CDR3 region: CASSSPRASQETQYF. CDR3 coding DNA: TGTGCCAGCAGCTCCCCCCGGGCCTCCCAAGAGACCCAGTACTTC.

This rearrangement joins TRBV9 to TRBJ2-7; 10 bases are shared with TRBD1. Germline values: CDR1 SGDLS, CDR2 YYNGEE. This CDR3 is 13 amino acids long. J lost 5 bases, V lost 4 bases, and 3 bases had no gene match. CDR3 region: CASSFDRGHEQYF. In DNA, the CDR3 is TGTGCCAGCAGCTTCGACAGGGGGCACGAGCAGTACTTC.

As regards this clone: Other DNA sequences from this sample encode an identical CDR3 as well. The J gene is TRBJ2-7, the V gene TRBV5-1; tentatively, D is TRBD1 (5 bases). The V gene's germline CDR1 is SGHRS and CDR2 YFSETQ. The CDR3 runs 14 residues. V was cut by 2 bases and J by 4 bases, with 13 bases left in between. DNA of the CDR3: TGCGCCAGCAGCTTAGACAGCTCCTCTTACGAGCAGTACTTC. It translates to CASSLDSSSYEQYF.

This clone turned up a few times. J is TRBJ2-7 and V is TRBV7-9; 8 bases are shared with TRBD2. CDR1 and CDR2 from the germline V gene are SEHNR and FQNEAQ (reference sequence). J was trimmed by 2 bases and V by 1 base; bases with no gene match: 1. The CDR3 covers 14 residues. CDR3 amino acids: CASSLVGRAYEQYF. In DNA, the CDR3 is TGTGCCAGCAGCTTAGTCGGGAGGGCCTACGAGCAGTACTTC.

The chain couples TRBV7-2 to TRBJ2-7, with 11 bases identical to TRBD2. Germline CDR1 reads SGHTA; CDR2 reads FQGNSA. The junction had 8 bases not matched to a gene; V was cut back by 3 bases and J by 7 bases. This CDR3 is built from 15 residues. CDR3 DNA sequence: TGTGCCAGCAGCTTGGATAGCGGGAGGGCCGGGGAGCAGTACTTC. This codes for CASSLDSGRAGEQYF.

The chain is built from TRBV5-1 and TRBJ2-7; D remains ambiguous. Per germline, CDR1 SGHRS and CDR2 YFSETQ. Trimming pared 2 bases from V and 0 bases from J, leaving 0 bases between. This CDR3 contains 11 residues. The CDR3 DNA reads as TGCGCCAGCAGCTTCTCCTACGAGCAGTACTTC. This sequence encodes CASSFSYEQYF.

The chain joins TRBV30 to TRBJ1-5, with D perhaps matching TRBD1 (6 bases). Germline CDR1 GTSNPN, CDR2 SVGIG (reference sequence). V was cut by 0 bases and J by 11 bases, with 11 bases left in between. The CDR3 consists of 12 residues. The CDR3 nucleotides are TGTGCCTGGAGTGTAGGGGGGGCAGCCCAGCATTTT. As protein: CAWSVGGAAQHF.

The chain combines TRBV6-5 with TRBJ2-6; D gene unclear. V gave up 6 bases and J gave up 0 bases, with 9 bases separating them. In germline, CDR1 is MNHEY, CDR2 SVGAGI. The CDR3 spans 15 residues. CDR3 DNA sequence: TGTGCCAGCAGCTTCCTCGGCTCTGGGGCCAACGTCCTGACTTTC. It yields the protein CASSFLGSGANVLTF.

This chain joins TRBV30 and TRBJ1-2; 8 bases align to TRBD1. In germline, CDR1 is GTSNPN, CDR2 SVGIG (reference sequence). The CDR3 loop spans 14 amino acids. The ends lost 3 bases at V and 8 bases at J; junction bases unmatched: 11. DNA of the CDR3: TGTGCCTGGAGGGCCCAGGACAGGGCTGGGGGCTACACCTTC. It translates to CAWRAQDRAGGYTF.

In its sample, this clone was seen a few times. This chain connects TRBV29-1 to TRBJ2-3; D is uncertain. This CDR3 is 15 amino acids long. V was cut by 1 base and J by 5 bases, with 16 bases left in between. Looked up from germline, CDR1 is SQVTM and CDR2 is ANQGSEA. Written as DNA, the CDR3 is TGCAGCGTTGAAGGGCAGTTAGTGCGCGTAGATACGCAGTATTTT. Protein sequence: CSVEGQLVRVDTQYF.

V is TRBV19 and J is TRBJ1-5; TRBD1 is a possible D gene (5 bases). Trimming removed 3 bases from V and 7 bases from J, with 13 bases in between. The CDR3 extends over 14 amino acids. Germline CDR1 LNHDA, CDR2 SQIVND (reference sequence). CDR3 sequence reads: CASSISRQGQPQHF. CDR3 nucleotides: TGTGCCAGTAGTATCTCACGGCAGGGCCAGCCCCAGCATTTT.

The chain links TRBV5-1 to TRBJ2-5, with D maybe TRBD1 (6 bases). Germline V gene data show CDR1 as SGHRS and CDR2 as YFSETQ. V was cut by 0 bases and J by 4 bases, with 10 bases left in between. There are 14 residues in the CDR3. CDR3 nucleotide sequence: TGCGCCAGCAGCTTGGATGGGGGCGGAGAGACCCAGTACTTC. It encodes CASSLDGGGETQYF. Full variable domain (missing parts from reference TRBV5-1 and TRBJ2-5): KAGVTQTPRYLIKTRGQQVTLSCSPISGHRSVSWYQQTPGQGLQFLFEYFSETQRNKGNFPGRFSGRQFSNSRSEMNVSTLELGDSALYLCASSLDGGGETQYFGPGTRLLVL.

This clone appeared a few times. J is TRBJ2-7 and V is TRBV28; the D gene is possibly TRBD2 (5 bases). Germline CDR1 MDHEN, CDR2 SYDVKM. CDR3 length: 13 amino acids. V was clipped by 5 bases and J by 0 bases, with 8 bases between them. In DNA form, the CDR3 reads TGTGCCAGCAGTCGAGGGAACTCCTACGAGCAGTACTTC. Residues: CASSRGNSYEQYF.

The genes are TRBV7-6 and TRBJ2-7, with 7 positions matching TRBD2. Germline CDR1 SGHVS, CDR2 FNYEAQ. The J segment lost 5 bases and the V segment lost 5 bases, leaving 9 bases of the junction unmatched. This CDR3 is 14 amino acids long. CDR3 sequence (DNA): TGTGCCAGCAGCAATAGCCCTAGCGGACACGAGCAGTACTTC. Its translation is CASSNSPSGHEQYF.

The chain has TRBV2 and TRBJ2-5; D is ambiguous. V was clipped by 4 bases and J by 7 bases, with 22 bases between them. This CDR3 region has 16 residues. Germline values: CDR1 SNHLY, CDR2 FYNNEI. The CDR3 here is CASSAARSGGWGTQYF. The CDR3 region has the DNA TGTGCCAGCAGTGCTGCACGGAGTGGCGGCTGGGGGACCCAGTACTTC.

The chain is built from TRBV29-1 and TRBJ1-2, with TRBD1 identical over 7 bases. CDR1 is SQVTM, CDR2 ANQGSEA, per germline. The CDR3 length is 15 residues. The V gene end was trimmed by 7 bases and the J gene end by 0 bases; junction bases not matched to a gene: 11. CDR3 protein: CSACSGTASNYGYTF. In DNA form, the CDR3 reads TGCAGCGCATGCTCCGGGACAGCCTCTAACTATGGCTACACCTTC.

This chain connects TRBV11-2 to TRBJ2-7; D might be TRBD2 (5 bases). V lost 2 bases and J lost 3, with 14 bases in between. This CDR3 comprises 15 residues. CDR1 is SGHAT, CDR2 FQNNGV, per germline. Here the CDR3 reads CASSLFPGELYEQYF. CDR3 in DNA: TGTGCCAGCAGCTTATTTCCTGGGGAGCTCTACGAGCAGTACTTC. The variable domain in full, completed from reference TRBV11-2 and TRBJ2-7, reads EAGVAQSPRYKIIEKRQSVAFWCNPISGHATLYWYQQILGQGPKLLIQFQNNGVVDDSQLPKDRFSAERLKGVDSTLKIQPAKLEDSAVYLCASSLFPGELYEQYFGPGTRLTVT.

In its sample, this clone was seen many times. The CDR3 bases are TGTGCCAGCAGGAAGAGAGCCCTAGACATTCAGTACTTC. Amino acids: CASRKRALDIQYF. The rearrangement links TRBV28 to TRBJ2-4; D uncertain. Germline assignment: CDR1 MDHEN and CDR2 SYDVKM. The CDR3 loop spans 13 amino acids. Trimming took 6 bases from V and 8 from J, leaving 14 bases between them.

This clone has only a few counts. CDR3 protein: CASSQDKSGANTGELFF. The DNA of the CDR3 is TGCGCCAGCAGCCAAGATAAGTCAGGGGCGAACACCGGGGAGCTGTTTTTT. This sequence joins TRBV4-1 and TRBJ2-2; tentatively, D is TRBD1 (6 bases). The germline CDR1 and CDR2 sequences are MGHRA and YSYEKL. This CDR3 contains 17 residues. V was trimmed by 0 bases and J by 0 bases, leaving 11 bases between them.

The rearrangement links TRBV5-1 to TRBJ1-1; D gene ambiguous. Per germline, CDR1 SGHRS and CDR2 YFSETQ. This CDR3 is built from 14 residues. Trimming pared 4 bases from V and 1 base from J, leaving 11 bases between. The CDR3 DNA reads TGCGCCAGCAGCACCGCTGCCTCGAACACTGAAGCTTTCTTT. Amino acid sequence: CASSTAASNTEAFF.

J is TRBJ1-5 and V is TRBV5-6; D may be TRBD1 (5 bases). The germline V gene encodes CDR1 SGHDT and CDR2 YYEEEE. Trimming cost V 4 bases and J 10 bases, with 15 bases left between them. The CDR3 consists of 13 residues. Written as DNA, the CDR3 is TGTGCCAGCAGCAAGGGACCGAGTACTCCCCAGCATTTT. This translates into CASSKGPSTPQHF. The variable domain in full, with the rest retrieved from reference TRBV5-6 and TRBJ1-5, is DAGVTQSPTHLIKTRGQQVTLRCSPKSGHDTVSWYQQALGQGPQFIFQYYEEEERQRGNFPDRFSGHQFPNYSSELNVNALLLGDSALYLCASSKGPSTPQHFGDGTRLSIL.

The V gene is TRBV5-6, the J gene TRBJ2-3; no firm D call. CDR1 is SGHDT, CDR2 YYEEEE, per germline. V was pared by 2 bases and J by 4 bases, with 11 bases between. The CDR3 runs 14 residues. The CDR3 loop is CASSFWQDPDTQYF. CDR3 bases: TGTGCCAGCAGCTTTTGGCAGGATCCAGATACGCAGTATTTT.

CDR3 loop: CASSLNSGTAYEQYF. The CDR3 DNA reads as TGTGCCAGCAGCCTCAACTCCGGGACAGCCTACGAGCAGTACTTC. J is TRBJ2-7 and V is TRBV5-4, with 7 bases matching TRBD1. Trimming at V came to 4 bases and at J to 2 bases, leaving 9 bases not matched to a gene. This CDR3 spans 15 amino acids. From germline, CDR1 is SGHNT and CDR2 YYREEE (reference sequence).

The chain is built from TRBV28 and TRBJ2-5, with D possibly TRBD2 on 5 matching bases. CDR1 MDHEN and CDR2 SYDVKM come from the germline V gene. Trimming pared 2 bases from V and 2 bases from J, leaving 9 bases between. This CDR3 contains 14 residues. CDR3 sequence reads: CASSLAGTQETQYF. Here the CDR3 DNA reads TGTGCCAGCAGTTTAGCGGGTACACAAGAGACCCAGTACTTC.

This clone was observed a few times. The chain combines TRBV5-1 with TRBJ2-1; the D gene is possibly TRBD1 (6 bases). The V gene lost 7 bases and the J gene lost 0 bases, with 11 bases spanning the gap. The CDR3 has 14 residues. The germline V gene encodes CDR1 SGHRS and CDR2 YFSETQ. The CDR3: CASRMGASYNEQFF. The CDR3 nucleotides are TGCGCCAGCCGTATGGGGGCCTCCTACAATGAGCAGTTCTTC.

The V and J genes are TRBV29-1 and TRBJ1-1; TRBD1 aligns across 9 bases. Germline V CDR1 and CDR2: SQVTM, ANQGSEA. After removal of 4 bases from V and 0 bases from J, the junction contained 0 bases not matched to a gene. This CDR3 contains 13 residues. CDR3: CSVGQGVNTEAFF. CDR3 in DNA: TGCAGCGTTGGACAGGGGGTGAACACTGAAGCTTTCTTT.